Below, 30 T cell receptor beta chains from the same sample are listed, as sequenced in a study of post-analysis software for immune sequencing data. Their antigens remain unidentified. The study, taken as a whole, reports: Patients carried a few TRBV segments more frequently than controls did, and TRBV5-6, TRBV5-1 and TRBV20-1 were among them.

Unique molecular identifiers were present in the TCR beta cDNA libraries. Each CDR3 protein is one row after TCRdb ran MiXCR on the PCR reads. The sample has fewer than 850,000 distinct CDR3 sequences; roughly 27% are singletons. The sequenced material came from blood. Receptors originate from a girl aged 5 to 17 with multiple sclerosis.

The rearrangement links TRBV7-9 to TRBJ2-6; TRBD1 is a possible D gene (6 bases). V was shortened by 5 bases and J by 5 bases, with 22 bases between the two germline ends. The CDR3 consists of 18 residues. Germline values: CDR1 SEHNR, CDR2 FQNEAQ (reference sequence). CDR3 sequence reads: CASSKWTVEMSRANVLTF. The CDR3 DNA reads TGTGCCAGCAGCAAGTGGACAGTTGAAATGTCTAGGGCCAACGTCCTGACTTTC.

The sample holds many counts of this clonotype. The gene calls are TRBV28 and TRBJ2-7; no clear D. V was trimmed by 5 bases and J by 2 bases, leaving 4 bases between them. Germline CDR1 reads MDHEN; CDR2 reads SYDVKM. CDR3 length: 11 amino acids. The CDR3 sequence is CASSVPYEQYF. The CDR3, as DNA: TGTGCCAGCAGTGTACCCTACGAGCAGTACTTC.

Written as DNA, the CDR3 is TGTGCCAGCATCCAGACAGGGCCACCGGGGGCCCAGCATTTT. This sequence encodes CASIQTGPPGAQHF. The rearrangement joins TRBV27 to TRBJ1-5, with 7 bases that match TRBD1. Per germline, CDR1 MNHEY and CDR2 SMNVEV (reference sequence). This CDR3 is 14 amino acids long. V was pared by 7 bases and J by 11 bases, with 14 bases of the junction left unmatched.

This clonotype was counted between two and nine times. The CDR3 loop reads CASSPLLGGPGYTF. CDR3 nucleotides: TGTGCCAGCAGTCCGCTCCTAGGGGGCCCTGGCTACACCTTC. V usage is TRBV6-5 and J usage is TRBJ1-2; TRBD1 matches at 7 bases. Germline V lookup: CDR1 MNHEY, CDR2 SVGAGI. The CDR3 spans 14 residues. The trim removed 5 bases at V and 7 bases at J, leaving 10 bases unmatched.

This clonotype was recorded a few times. V usage is TRBV27 and J usage is TRBJ2-1, with TRBD1 identical over 7 bases. Germline trimming cut 5 bases from V and 5 bases from J; bases unmatched to any gene: 6. There are 14 residues in the CDR3. Germline V gene data show CDR1 as MNHEY and CDR2 as SMNVEV (reference sequence). This chain's CDR3 is CASSIATGDNEQFF. In DNA form, the CDR3 reads TGTGCCAGCAGTATCGCAACAGGGGACAATGAGCAGTTCTTC.

This clonotype was detected only a few times. The chain links TRBV20-1 to TRBJ2-7; tentatively, D is TRBD2 (5 bases). V lost 0 bases to trimming and J lost 7 bases, with 10 bases between them. CDR1 DFQATT and CDR2 SNEGSKA come from the germline V gene (reference sequence). The CDR3 consists of 12 residues. This CDR3 reads CSARDPPGEQYF. The CDR3 bases are TGCAGTGCTAGAGATCCGCCGGGGGAGCAGTACTTC.

The J gene is TRBJ2-7, the V gene TRBV27, with 7 nucleotides matching TRBD2. Looked up from germline, CDR1 is MNHEY and CDR2 is SMNVEV (reference sequence). V dropped 0 bases and J dropped 6; count of bases not matched to a gene: 5. This CDR3 comprises 14 residues. The CDR3 loop reads CASSLSRESGEQYF. The CDR3, as DNA: TGTGCCAGCAGTTTATCGCGGGAGTCTGGCGAGCAGTACTTC.

The CDR3 region is CSARAQQAQPQHF. In nucleotides, the CDR3 is TGCAGTGCTAGAGCTCAACAGGCTCAGCCCCAGCATTTT. The chain carries TRBV20-1 and TRBJ1-5; TRBD1 is a possible D gene (5 bases). CDR3 length: 13 amino acids. CDR1 DFQATT and CDR2 SNEGSKA come from the germline V gene (reference sequence). The V end lost 1 base, the J end lost 6 bases, and 10 bases lay between the germline ends.

This clonotype came up a few times. The chain recombines TRBV6-1 with TRBJ2-5, with D possibly TRBD1 on 6 matching bases. The CDR3 has 11 residues. From germline, CDR1 is MNHNS and CDR2 SASEGT. V was shortened by 1 base and J by 12 bases, with 9 bases between the two germline ends. The CDR3 sequence: CASSEEAGEYF. In nucleotides, the CDR3 is TGTGCCAGCAGTGAAGAGGCAGGGGAGTACTTC.

This clonotype was seen at least ten times. The CDR3 bases are TGTGCCATCAGTGAGCGGGACAGGGGCACAGATACGCAGTATTTT. This gives the protein CAISERDRGTDTQYF. The genes are TRBV10-3 and TRBJ2-3; 9 nucleotides match TRBD1. This CDR3 is built from 15 residues. CDR1 is ENHRY, CDR2 SYGVKD, per germline. After removal of 2 bases from V and 1 base from J, the junction contained 1 base not matched to a gene.

This clonotype was recorded many times. The chain couples TRBV4-3 to TRBJ2-7; 7 nucleotides match TRBD1. There are 15 residues in the CDR3. V trimming: 4 bases; J trimming: 3 bases; junction bases outside the gene matches: 9. Germline V CDR1 and CDR2: LGHNA, YSLEER. CDR3 sequence (DNA): TGCGCCAGCAGCCCAAGTCTAGGGGGCCACTACGAGCAGTACTTC. Translation gives CASSPSLGGHYEQYF.

V usage is TRBV27 and J usage is TRBJ1-2; a possible D gene is TRBD1 (5 bases). This CDR3 has 15 amino acids. The ends were cut back, 6 bases at V and 0 bases at J, with 14 bases in the middle. Germline CDR1 is MNHEY and CDR2 is SMNVEV (reference sequence). In DNA, the CDR3 is TGTGCCAGCAGCTCCACGGCGACAGCTAACTATGGCTACACCTTC. This sequence encodes CASSSTATANYGYTF.

The V gene is TRBV29-1, the J gene TRBJ2-7; D is uncertain. The CDR3 is made up of 12 amino acids. V was cut by 8 bases and J by 7 bases, with 18 bases left in between. Germline V gene data show CDR1 as SQVTM and CDR2 as ANQGSEA. Written as DNA, the CDR3 is TGCAGCTCCCGGGTGGGTGGCGATGAGCAGTACTTC. It is translated as CSSRVGGDEQYF.

Turning to this clonotype: Compared with germline, one end of the junction differs, possibly owing to a read error. The chain has TRBV3-1 and TRBJ2-4; D is ambiguous. CDR3 length: 15 residues. The germline CDR1 and CDR2 sequences are LGHDT and YNNKEL (reference sequence). The CDR3 region is CAGSQMVAAKNIQYF. The CDR3 coding sequence is TGTGCCGGCAGCCAGATGGTGGCGGCCAAAAACATTCAGTACTTC.

The V and J genes are TRBV20-1 and TRBJ2-1; TRBD2 matches at 7 bases. J gave up 6 bases and V 5 bases, and 16 bases lay outside the gene matches. Germline V gene sequence: CDR1 DFQATT, CDR2 SNEGSKA (reference sequence). The CDR3 covers 16 residues. The CDR3 DNA is TGCAGTGCTCCCTCCTTAGAGCGGGATTGGAGCAATGAGCAGTTCTTC. Protein: CSAPSLERDWSNEQFF.

The rearrangement links TRBV4-3 to TRBJ2-6; no firm D call. CDR1 is LGHNA, CDR2 YSLEER, per germline. The CDR3 sequence is 17 residues long. V dropped 1 base and J dropped 2 bases, with 12 bases sitting between them. The CDR3 reads CASSQVVGSAGANVLTF. The DNA for the CDR3 is TGCGCCAGCAGCCAAGTCGTCGGATCTGCTGGGGCCAACGTCCTGACTTTC.

This clonotype has just a few counts. The gene calls are TRBV5-1 and TRBJ1-1; 7 bases agree with TRBD1. The ends lost 0 bases at V and 4 bases at J; junction bases unmatched: 3. CDR3 length equals 14 residues. CDR1 SGHRS and CDR2 YFSETQ come from the germline V gene. The CDR3 region has the DNA TGCGCCAGCAGCTTGGATTCAGGGGGCACTGAAGCTTTCTTT. It encodes CASSLDSGGTEAFF.

This rearrangement joins TRBV28 to TRBJ1-2, with 10 bases that match TRBD1. V was clipped by 10 bases and J by 5 bases; unmatched bases: 10. CDR1 and CDR2 from the germline V gene are MDHEN and SYDVKM. The CDR3 has 14 residues. CDR3 region: CAIDRRDRGYGYTF. As DNA, the CDR3 is TGTGCCATCGACCGGAGGGACAGGGGTTATGGCTACACCTTC.

The CDR3 nucleotides are TGTGCCAGCGGTAGCGGGAACTACAATGAGCAGTTCTTC. Protein sequence: CASGSGNYNEQFF. This chain connects TRBV7-9 to TRBJ2-1; 8 nucleotides line up with TRBD2. The CDR3 is 13 residues long. V shed 8 bases, J shed 3 bases, and the junction held 3 bases outside the gene matches. Germline V CDR1 and CDR2: SEHNR, FQNEAQ (reference sequence).

This chain joins TRBV3-1 and TRBJ2-6, with 7 bases fitting TRBD1. J was trimmed by 3 bases and V by 6 bases; bases with no gene match: 5. The CDR3 spans 15 residues. Per the germline V gene, CDR1 is LGHDT and CDR2 is YNNKEL (reference sequence). CDR3 region: CASRPRGYGANVLTF. CDR3 DNA sequence: TGTGCCAGCAGACCCAGGGGGTATGGGGCCAACGTCCTGACTTTC.

This rearrangement joins TRBV4-3 to TRBJ2-7; unclear D gene. The CDR3 consists of 16 residues. CDR1 and CDR2 from the germline V gene are LGHNA and YSLEER. Trimming removed 0 bases at V and 0 bases at J, with 12 bases between. CDR3 protein: CASSQDLARSSYEQYF. In DNA form, the CDR3 reads TGCGCCAGCAGCCAAGATTTGGCCAGGTCCTCCTACGAGCAGTACTTC.

The table lists this clonotype with a count of one. The genes are TRBV6-5 and TRBJ1-4; tentative D call: TRBD1 (6 bases). The length of the CDR3 is 15 residues. Germline CDR1 and CDR2: MNHEY and SVGAGI. V lost 2 bases to trimming and J lost 7 bases, with 14 bases between them. The chain's CDR3 is CASSYQPGASEKLFF. CDR3 coding DNA: TGTGCCAGCAGTTACCAACCGGGGGCTAGTGAAAAACTGTTTTTT.

This chain uses TRBV14 with TRBJ1-2; D gene unclear. CDR3 length: 16 residues. CDR1 and CDR2 (germline): SGHDN, FVKESK. V lost 0 bases to trimming and J lost 2 bases, with 13 bases between them. The CDR3 region is CASSQDLRVGNYGYTF. The DNA for the CDR3 is TGTGCCAGCAGCCAAGATCTCCGGGTTGGGAACTATGGCTACACCTTC.

The rearrangement links TRBV20-1 to TRBJ2-7; 7 bases align to TRBD2. The DNA end favors TRBJ2-5, so the J call may be wrong. Germline loops: CDR1 DFQATT, CDR2 SNEGSKA (reference sequence). The CDR3 loop spans 13 amino acids. This chain's CDR3 is CSTVRTRDETQYF. The CDR3 coding sequence is TGCAGTACCGTAAGGACTAGGGACGAGACCCAGTACTTC.

The V call is TRBV7-2, the J call TRBJ2-7, with TRBD2 matching over 12 bases. This CDR3 contains 15 residues. Germline CDR1 SGHTA, CDR2 FQGNSA. V dropped 2 bases and J dropped 6; count of bases not matched to a gene: 5. The DNA of the CDR3 is TGTGCCAGCAGCTTAAGACTAGCGGGAGAGGGCGAGCAGTACTTC. Protein: CASSLRLAGEGEQYF.

The rearrangement uses TRBV4-3 and TRBJ2-5, with 8 bases identical to TRBD1. This CDR3 has 13 residues. From germline, CDR1 is LGHNA and CDR2 YSLEER. Trimming cost V 0 bases and J 11 bases; bases outside gene matches: 5. The CDR3 loop is CASSQETGEEQYF. The CDR3 DNA follows: TGCGCCAGCAGCCAAGAGACAGGGGAGGAGCAGTACTTC.

This clonotype was observed a handful of times. V and J are TRBV28 and TRBJ2-3, with a tentative D call TRBD1 (6 bases). The CDR3 contains 15 residues. V was clipped by 6 bases and J by 0 bases, with 13 bases between them. Germline loops: CDR1 MDHEN, CDR2 SYDVKM. For the CDR3, the DNA is TGTGCCAGCAGCCGAGGACAGACTAGCACAGATACGCAGTATTTT. Protein product: CASSRGQTSTDTQYF.

This clonotype showed up just a few times. This chain uses TRBV5-1 with TRBJ2-3, with TRBD2 matching over 8 bases. The CDR3 has 17 residues. The germline CDR1 and CDR2 sequences are SGHRS and YFSETQ. Germline trimming cut 3 bases from V and 3 bases from J; bases unmatched to any gene: 12. CDR3 amino acids: CASSSAGDGRETDTQYF. DNA of the CDR3: TGCGCCAGCAGCTCGGCCGGGGACGGGAGGGAGACAGATACGCAGTATTTT.

The genes are TRBV6-6 and TRBJ2-4; 7 bases line up with TRBD1. The junction had 18 bases not matched to a gene; V was cut back by 0 bases and J by 13 bases. This CDR3 has 17 residues. Per the germline V gene, CDR1 is MNHNY and CDR2 is SVGAGI (reference sequence). CDR3 in amino acids: CASSYSPGQILIREQYF. The CDR3 DNA is TGTGCCAGCAGTTACTCACCGGGACAGATTTTAATAAGGGAGCAGTACTTC.

The table lists this clonotype with a few counts. The genes are TRBV20-1 and TRBJ1-2; 10 positions match TRBD1. The V and J ends lost 1 base and 8 bases, in that order; junction bases with no gene match: 7. CDR3 size: 14 residues. CDR1 and CDR2 from the germline V gene are DFQATT and SNEGSKA (reference sequence). CDR3 amino acids: CSARVDRGRKGYTF. CDR3 DNA: TGCAGTGCTAGAGTAGACAGGGGGCGCAAGGGCTACACCTTC.